This T cell receptor beta chain is from a study of patients and donors after allogeneic stem cell transplantation. TCRdb recomputed calls from the RT-PCR reads with MiXCR, one row per CDR3 protein. The sample contains some 200,000 distinct CDR3 sequences, 41% of which appear only once. The germline V gene has CDR1 MGHDK and CDR2 SYGVNS. The germline V and J ends were trimmed by 0 bases and 3 bases, with 8 bases remaining between them. CDR3 size: 14 residues. Input material: blood, either unsorted or a sorted T cell fraction (not recorded which). This TCR was sampled from a human donor who was either an allogeneic HSCT recipient or a stem cell or donor lymphocyte infusion donor (not recorded which). It is not recorded whose cells these are; they may come from a transplant donor. This chain joins TRBV25-1 and TRBJ2-5; D gene unclear. For the CDR3, the DNA is TGTGCCAGCAGTGAATATAATAACGAAGAGACCCAGTACTTC. Its protein product is CASSEYNNEETQYF. Complete variable domain (other parts from reference TRBV25-1 and TRBJ2-5): EADIYQTPRYLVIGTGKKITLECSQTMGHDKMYWYQQDPGMELHLIHYSYGVNSTEKGDLSSESTVSRIRTEHFPLTLESARPSHTSQYLCASSEYNNEETQYFGPGTRLLVL.